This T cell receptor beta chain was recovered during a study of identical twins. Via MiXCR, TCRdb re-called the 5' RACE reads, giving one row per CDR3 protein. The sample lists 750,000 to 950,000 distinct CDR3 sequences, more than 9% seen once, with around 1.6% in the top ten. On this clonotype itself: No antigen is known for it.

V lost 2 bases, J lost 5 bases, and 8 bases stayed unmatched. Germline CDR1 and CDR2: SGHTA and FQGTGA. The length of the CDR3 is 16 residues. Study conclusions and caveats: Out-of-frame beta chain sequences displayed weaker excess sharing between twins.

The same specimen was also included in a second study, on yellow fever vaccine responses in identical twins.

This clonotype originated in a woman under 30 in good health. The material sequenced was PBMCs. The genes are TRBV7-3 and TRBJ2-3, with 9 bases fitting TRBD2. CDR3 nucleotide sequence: TGTGCCAGCAGCTTAGGGGGGATAGCGGGAGTAGATACGCAGTATTTT. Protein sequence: CASSLGGIAGVDTQYF.